This TCR beta chain was observed in a study of spatial heterogeneity in lung cancer. Study context: Donors were around 70 untreated early-stage non-small cell lung cancer patients. Taken at a median of roughly 23 months after resection, follow-up PBMC samples underwent sequencing when available.

TCRdb fed the 5' RACE reads into MiXCR, producing one record per CDR3 protein. The sample has under 150,000 distinct CDR3 sequences, under 14% seen once; the top ten hold 20% to 30%. This clonotype appeared many times. Time point specified: blood at routine non-recurrence follow-up after resection. The material sequenced was PBMCs, taken at follow-up. This receptor was taken from a female donor with early-stage non-small cell lung cancer.

The DNA of the CDR3 is TGTGCCAGCAGCGGAAGACATTCCTCTGGAAACACCATATATTTT. This codes for CASSGRHSSGNTIYF. The chain carries TRBV9 and TRBJ1-3; D gene uncertain. V was shortened by 3 bases and J by 0 bases, with 10 bases between the two germline ends. This CDR3 spans 15 amino acids. The germline CDR1 and CDR2 sequences are SGDLS and YYNGEE. Variable domain in full (rest from reference TRBV9 and TRBJ1-3): DSGVTQTPKHLITATGQRVTLRCSPRSGDLSVYWYQQSLDQGLQFLIQYYNGEERAKGNILERFSAQQFPDLHSELNLSSLELGDSALYFCASSGRHSSGNTIYFGEGSWLTVV.